Listed below are T cell receptor beta chains from one sample, sequenced in a study of PD-L1 blockade in urothelial cancer. Only in-frame clones appear in the TCRdb table, and some are missing; sequencing was by immunoSEQ multiplex PCR. The repertoire holds 45,000 to 55,000 clones, approximately 85% seen once, with about 2% in the top ten. The material sequenced was PBMCs, taken around atezolizumab (anti-PD-L1) treatment. These receptors originate from a man over 45 with urothelial cancer. Each CDR3 is given with its conserved first and last residue. Each record gives: J gene, clone size, D gene, V gene, CDR3 length, CDR3 DNA, CDR3 protein. The D gene is left open where the match is weak. Not all rows give a size; the values are once, few, many and, for expanded clones, a class.

TRBJ2-7 | NA | NA | TRBV11-2 | 15 | TGTGCCAGCAGTTACGGGGGTGCAAGCTCCTACGAGCAGTACTTC | CASSYGGASSYEQYF
TRBJ1-2 | NA | NA | TRBV6-6 | 15 | TGTGCCAGCAGTTACCTTACCAGGGGAGAGAATGGCTACACCTTC | CASSYLTRGENGYTF
TRBJ2-7 | NA | NA | TRBV14 | 13 | TGTGCCAGCAGCCAAGTTACGGCCTACGAGCAGTACTTC | CASSQVTAYEQYF
TRBJ1-1 | NA | TRBD1 | TRBV19 | 14 | TGTGCCAGTAGTAGGGCAGGGGGCGGACGGCAAGCTTTCTTT | CASSRAGGGRQAFF
TRBJ2-7 | NA | NA | TRBV10-1 | 12 | TGCGCCAGCAGTCACGGGGTCCGCGAGCAGTACTTC | CASSHGVREQYF
TRBJ2-1 | once | TRBD2 | TRBV6-4 | 17 | TGTGCCAGTACCCTTCATGATAGCGGGAGGGATACTTGTGAGCAGTTCTTC | CASTLHDSGRDTCEQFF
TRBJ1-2 | NA | NA | TRBV11-2 | 13 | TGTGCCAGCAGTGTGGCCAGAATTTATGGCTACACCTTC | CASSVARIYGYTF
TRBJ2-6 | once | TRBD1 | TRBV5-1 | 20 | TGCGCCAGCAGCCCTAGACTCTACCGGGACAGGGGATCTGGGGCCAACGTCCTGACTTTC | CASSPRLYRDRGSGANVLTF
TRBJ2-3 | NA | NA | TRBV11-3 | 14 | TGTGCCAGCAGCTTAGCCCTAGTGACAGATACGCAGTATTTT | CASSLALVTDTQYF
TRBJ2-3 | NA | TRBD2 | TRBV25-1 | 15 | TGTGCCAGCGGCGTCGCGGGGGGAAGCACAGATACGCAGTATTTT | CASGVAGGSTDTQYF
TRBJ1-1 | few | TRBD1 | TRBV18 | 14 | TGTGCCAGCTCATCTACACAGGGGGGGGCTGAAGCTTTCTTT | CASSSTQGGAEAFF
TRBJ1-5 | once | TRBD1 | TRBV13 | 14 | TGTGCCAGCAGCCTCGGGACAGGCGGTCAGCCCCAGCATTTT | CASSLGTGGQPQHF
TRBJ2-7 | NA | TRBD2 | TRBV10-2 | 18 | TGCGCCAGCAGGGGGGGGTGGGCTAGCCCTAACCCAGCCTACGAGCAGTACTTC | CASRGGWASPNPAYEQYF
TRBJ2-7 | once | TRBD2 | TRBV7-2 | 13 | TGTGCCAGCAGCAACCGGGAGGGCTACGAGCAGTACTTC | CASSNREGYEQYF
TRBJ2-7 | NA | TRBD2 | TRBV25-1 | 14 | TGTGCCAGCAGTGAAACTAGCGGAGCCTACGAGCAGTACTTC | CASSETSGAYEQYF
TRBJ1-4 | NA | NA | TRBV7-6 | 15 | TGTGCCAGCAGCTCCCTCACAGGAGCTAATGAAAAACTGTTTTTT | CASSSLTGANEKLFF
TRBJ2-7 | NA | NA | TRBV4-3 | 15 | TGCGCCAGCAGCCAAGATCTAAGGAGTAGCGCCGAGCAGTACTTC | CASSQDLRSSAEQYF
TRBJ2-7 | NA | NA | TRBV29-1 | 12 | TGCAGCGTTGCCGCAGGCGCCTACGAGCAGTACTTC | CSVAAGAYEQYF
TRBJ2-2 | NA | TRBD1 | TRBV7-2 | 13 | TGTGCCAGCAGCGCAGGGGGCACCGGGGAGCTGTTTTTT | CASSAGGTGELFF
TRBJ2-7 | NA | NA | TRBV27 | 14 | TGTGCCAGCAGTTTACTCCAGGGTTACTACGAGCAGTACTTC | CASSLLQGYYEQYF
TRBJ2-1 | NA | TRBD2 | TRBV7-3 | 19 | TGTGCCAGCAGCTTAAACGCGCCTGCCGGGACTAGCCCCTACAATGAGCAGTTCTTC | CASSLNAPAGTSPYNEQFF
TRBJ2-2 | NA | TRBD2 | TRBV5-1 | 17 | TGCGCCAGCAGCTTGGCTTCCGGGGGGGCGAACACCGGGGAGCTGTTTTTT | CASSLASGGANTGELFF
TRBJ2-5 | NA | TRBD2 | TRBV6-4 | 15 | TGTGCCAGCAGTAGACTAGCGGGGGCCCAAGAGACCCAGTACTTC | CASSRLAGAQETQYF
TRBJ2-3 | NA | NA | TRBV13 | 17 | TGTGCCAGCAGCTTCGCTTGGGCGGGACAGAACACAGATACGCAGTATTTT | CASSFAWAGQNTDTQYF
TRBJ2-3 | NA | TRBD1 | TRBV7-2 | 16 | TGTGCCAGCAGCTTAGCGGGGACAGGGTACACAGATACGCAGTATTTT | CASSLAGTGYTDTQYF
TRBJ2-3 | NA | NA | TRBV6-5 | 15 | TGTGCCAGCAGGGACCAGCGGGTTTCCACAGATACGCAGTATTTT | CASRDQRVSTDTQYF
TRBJ1-6 | NA | TRBD1 | TRBV10-1 | 15 | TGCGCCAGCAGTGAGTGGACAGGGACGAATTCACCCCTCCACTTT | CASSEWTGTNSPLHF
TRBJ2-7 | NA | TRBD1 | TRBV5-8 | 15 | TGTGCCAGCAGGTACCCGGGACAGGGGGCAAACGAGCAGTACTTC | CASRYPGQGANEQYF
TRBJ1-6 | NA | NA | TRBV4-2 | 16 | TGTGCCAGCAGCCAAGATCTATCGGGGTATGATTCACCCCTCCACTTT | CASSQDLSGYDSPLHF
TRBJ2-7 | NA | NA | TRBV30 | 11 | TGTGCCTGGAGGCAGACCTACGAGCAGTACTTC | CAWRQTYEQYF
TRBJ2-1 | NA | NA | TRBV11-2 | 17 | TGTGCCAGCAGCTTGGGGGATGAGGGGGGGCCCTACAATGAGCAGTTCTTC | CASSLGDEGGPYNEQFF
TRBJ2-7 | NA | TRBD1 | TRBV6-6 | 13 | TGTGCCAGCAGTGGGACAGGGTCCTACGAGCAGTACTTC | CASSGTGSYEQYF
TRBJ1-4 | NA | NA | TRBV14 | 16 | TGTGCCAGCAGCCACTTCGGGACATTCGGATGGGAAAAACTGTTTTTT | CASSHFGTFGWEKLFF
TRBJ1-1 | NA | TRBD1 | TRBV15 | 15 | TGTGCCACCAGCAGAAGGGACAGGGATATCGATGAAGCTTTCTTT | CATSRRDRDIDEAFF
TRBJ1-1 | NA | NA | TRBV9 | 14 | TGTGCCAGCAGCGTAGGGGGGCGGGTCACTGAAGCTTTCTTT | CASSVGGRVTEAFF
TRBJ1-5 | NA | NA | TRBV30 | 13 | TGTGCCTGGAGACAGAATAGCAATCAGCCCCAGCATTTT | CAWRQNSNQPQHF
TRBJ2-6 | NA | TRBD2 | TRBV10-3 | 15 | TGTGCCATCGGGACTAGCGGCTCTGGGGCCAACGTCCTGACTTTC | CAIGTSGSGANVLTF
TRBJ2-1 | NA | TRBD1 | TRBV6-7 | 21 | TGTGCCAGCAGTCCTCTCGAGTCCCGGGACAGGGGGCGATACTTGTACAATGAGCAGTTCTTC | CASSPLESRDRGRYLYNEQFF
TRBJ1-1 | NA | NA | TRBV28 | 12 | TGTGCCAGCAGTTTTCAGGGGCGACAAGCTTTCTTT | CASSFQGRQAFF
TRBJ1-2 | NA | NA | TRBV6-1 | 14 | TGTGCCAGCACTGGGGGCCCTCTCCCCTATGGCTACACCTTC | CASTGGPLPYGYTF
TRBJ2-7 | NA | NA | TRBV18 | 16 | TGTGCCAGCTCACCCTCGGGACACGGAAGCTCCTACGAGCAGTACTTC | CASSPSGHGSSYEQYF
TRBJ2-7 | NA | NA | TRBV11-2 | 12 | TGTGCCAGCAGGTCGGAGATTTACGAGCAGTACTTC | CASRSEIYEQYF
TRBJ1-2 | NA | NA | TRBV21-1 | 18 | TGTGCCAGCAGCAAAGGGGACAGAGGGGAGAGAGCTAACTATGGCTACACCTTC | CASSKGDRGERANYGYTF
TRBJ2-6 | NA | NA | TRBV6-5 | 16 | TGTGCCAGCAGTTACTCATGGGCCTCTGGGGCCAACGTCCTGACTTTC | CASSYSWASGANVLTF
TRBJ1-6 | NA | TRBD1 | TRBV5-6 | 18 | TGTGCCAGCAGCCCGGGACAGGGGGCCCTCAGCTATAATTCACCCCTCCACTTT | CASSPGQGALSYNSPLHF
TRBJ1-2 | NA | NA | TRBV6-1 | 17 | TGTGCCAGCAGTGAATCCCTGTTGGTCGGTACTGTAAATGGCTACACCTTC | CASSESLLVGTVNGYTF
TRBJ1-1 | NA | NA | TRBV5-6 | 14 | TGTGCCAGCAGCTTTGGAGCGGCGGACACTGAAGCTTTCTTT | CASSFGAADTEAFF
TRBJ1-2 | few | NA | TRBV2 | 12 | TGTGCCAGCAGTGGATTGAGATATGGCTACACCTTC | CASSGLRYGYTF
TRBJ2-1 | NA | NA | TRBV6-5 | 12 | TGTGCCAGCAGTTACTTACCGGGTGAGCAGTTCTTC | CASSYLPGEQFF
TRBJ1-2 | NA | NA | TRBV2 | 12 | TGTGCCAGCAGCCAGGGTAATAGTGGCTACACCTTC | CASSQGNSGYTF
TRBJ1-2 | NA | TRBD1 | TRBV5-6 | 17 | TGTGCCAGCAGCTTGGGCCCCACAGGGGGCGGTTTTTATGGCTACACCTTC | CASSLGPTGGGFYGYTF
TRBJ1-5 | NA | NA | TRBV19 | 13 | TGTGCCAGTAGTGCTAACAGGGATCAGCCCCAGCATTTT | CASSANRDQPQHF